One sample yielded the 21 T cell receptor beta chains listed below, sequenced in a study of blood T cell repertoires in COVID-19. Some clones are missing from TCRdb's copy, which holds only in-frame ones; the method was immunoSEQ multiplex PCR. The table records about 100,000 clones, roughly 84% of them present only once. Sequencing was done on a sample of peripheral blood. The source is a human donor in a cohort sampled during active COVID-19.

The sample holds one count of this clone. CDR3 nucleotide sequence: TGTGCCACCAGCAGAGATTCCCTAGGAGACTACGAGCAGTACTTC. Translated: CATSRDSLGDYEQYF. The rearrangement links TRBV15 to TRBJ2-7; D gene ambiguous. CDR3 size: 15 residues. Germline lookup yields CDR1 LNHNV and CDR2 YYDKDF (reference sequence). V was trimmed by 0 bases and J by 3 bases, leaving 12 bases between them.

V is TRBV7-2 and J is TRBJ2-1, with 9 bases fitting TRBD2. With V trimmed by 2 bases and J by 0 bases, 8 bases remained unmatched. The CDR3 length is 18 residues. Germline-derived CDR1 and CDR2 are SGHTA and FQGNSA. The CDR3: CASSLRASGTSSYNEQFF. The CDR3 DNA follows: TGTGCCAGCAGCTTAAGGGCTAGCGGGACGAGCTCCTACAATGAGCAGTTCTTC.

The chain recombines TRBV5-1 with TRBJ2-5; 7 bases agree with TRBD2. This CDR3 comprises 15 residues. In germline, CDR1 is SGHRS, CDR2 YFSETQ. Trimming cost V 0 bases and J 5 bases; bases outside gene matches: 7. CDR3 DNA sequence: TGCGCCAGCAGCTTGGGGCTAGCGGTGGTGGAGACCCAGTACTTC. Translating it yields CASSLGLAVVETQYF.

This clone appeared once. The gene calls are TRBV19 and TRBJ1-1; 8 nucleotides match TRBD1. Germline V gene sequence: CDR1 LNHDA, CDR2 SQIVND (reference sequence). V lost 7 bases and J lost 4; bases outside the gene matches: 14. The CDR3 length is 16 residues. This chain's CDR3 is CASTLGTGRGATEAFF. The CDR3 bases are TGTGCCAGTACTCTGGGGACAGGCAGAGGTGCCACTGAAGCTTTCTTT.

The V and J genes are TRBV5-4 and TRBJ1-2; perhaps TRBD1 as D (5 bases). This CDR3 region has 13 residues. V was pared by 1 base and J by 6 bases, with 10 bases between. From germline, CDR1 is SGHNT and CDR2 YYREEE (reference sequence). CDR3 loop: CASSLQQVDGYTF. The CDR3 DNA reads TGTGCCAGCAGCTTGCAACAGGTCGATGGCTACACCTTC.

The V and J genes are TRBV28 and TRBJ1-2, with 8 nucleotides matching TRBD1. The germline CDR1 and CDR2 sequences are MDHEN and SYDVKM. This CDR3 spans 15 amino acids. The ends lost 5 bases at V and 5 bases at J; junction bases unmatched: 10. For the CDR3, the DNA is TGTGCCAGCAGTCTCTCAACAGGGGGGCAGTATGGCTACACCTTC. Translating it yields CASSLSTGGQYGYTF.

The rearrangement joins TRBV12-3 or TRBV12-4 to TRBJ1-1; no firm D call. The ends were cut back, 3 bases at V and 0 bases at J, with 5 bases in the middle. CDR3 length: 13 amino acids. This chain's CDR3 is CASSFRMNTEAFF. CDR3 nucleotide sequence: TGTGCCAGCAGTTTCAGGATGAACACTGAAGCTTTCTTT.

V is TRBV7-2 and J is TRBJ2-3; D is possibly TRBD1 (5 bases). CDR1 is SGHTA, CDR2 FQGNSA, per germline. The CDR3 covers 13 residues. V gave up 5 bases and J gave up 5 bases, with 11 bases separating them. This chain's CDR3 is CASSGAIGDTQYF. CDR3 in DNA: TGTGCCAGCAGCGGGGCAATCGGAGATACGCAGTATTTT.

The J gene is TRBJ1-5, the V gene TRBV12-3 or TRBV12-4; D call uncertain. CDR3 length: 13 residues. V gave up 6 bases and J gave up 6 bases, with 12 bases separating them. This CDR3 is CASRWEKGQPQHF. Here the CDR3 DNA reads TGTGCCAGCAGGTGGGAGAAGGGTCAGCCCCAGCATTTT.

This chain connects TRBV14 to TRBJ1-2, with a possible D match to TRBD1 (6 bases). Trimming stripped 4 bases from V and 4 bases from J, with 13 bases between. Germline loops: CDR1 SGHDN, CDR2 FVKESK. The CDR3 totals 14 residues. CDR3 nucleotide sequence: TGTGCCAGCAGCCCCCTGGGGGGGGCCTATGGCTACACCTTC. Translated, it gives CASSPLGGAYGYTF.

In its sample, this clone was seen a few times. The identical CDR3 is also encoded by other nucleotide sequences in the sample. CDR3 nucleotides: TGCGCCAGCAGCCAGCCGGGACAGCATCAGCCCCAGCATTTT. Translated: CASSQPGQHQPQHF. The chain couples TRBV4-1 to TRBJ1-5, with 7 bases that match TRBD1. The CDR3 length is 14 residues. Germline V gives CDR1 MGHRA, CDR2 YSYEKL. Trimming removed 3 bases from V and 5 bases from J; junction bases left unmatched: 4.

V and J are TRBV13 and TRBJ2-7; 8 bases map to TRBD1. V lost 2 bases, J lost 5 bases, and 8 bases stayed unmatched. Germline V gene lookup returns CDR1 PRHDT and CDR2 FYEKMQ (reference sequence). The CDR3 sequence is 15 residues long. DNA of the CDR3: TGTGCCAGCAGCTTACGTGGACAGGGTCTGGACGAGCAGTACTTC. It yields the protein CASSLRGQGLDEQYF.

CDR3 in DNA: TGTGCCAGCAGCTTAGGATGGGGGGCCTACGAGCAGTACTTC. Its protein product is CASSLGWGAYEQYF. This chain connects TRBV11-2 to TRBJ2-7; perhaps TRBD2 as D (6 bases). V lost 1 base, J lost 2 bases, and 9 bases lay in between. CDR3 length: 14 residues. Germline CDR1 is SGHAT and CDR2 is FQNNGV.

The chain employs TRBV5-1 and TRBJ2-1; TRBD2 aligns across 7 bases. Germline V gene data show CDR1 as SGHRS and CDR2 as YFSETQ. J gave up 5 bases and V 0 bases, and 5 bases lay outside the gene matches. The CDR3 is made up of 15 amino acids. Here the CDR3 reads CASSLEAGQNNEQFF. The CDR3 region has the DNA TGCGCCAGCAGCTTGGAAGCGGGGCAAAACAATGAGCAGTTCTTC.

The sample holds one count of this clone. This rearrangement joins TRBV12-3 or TRBV12-4 to TRBJ2-7, with TRBD1 matching over 7 bases. Trimming at V came to 6 bases and at J to 10 bases, leaving 9 bases not matched to a gene. The CDR3 covers 12 residues. The CDR3 sequence: CASSPWDSPQYF. The DNA of the CDR3 is TGTGCCAGCAGCCCTTGGGACAGCCCTCAGTACTTC.

The rearrangement joins TRBV10-3 to TRBJ2-5; a weak D match, TRBD1 (6 bases). The CDR3 totals 17 residues. The V gene lost 0 bases and the J gene lost 7 bases, with 21 bases spanning the gap. CDR1 is ENHRY, CDR2 SYGVKD, per germline. The chain's CDR3 is CAISESSGRTAYGTQYF. In DNA, the CDR3 is TGTGCCATCAGTGAGTCGAGTGGTAGGACAGCCTACGGGACCCAGTACTTC.

This chain links TRBV18 with TRBJ2-2; tentatively, D is TRBD1 (6 bases). The CDR3 is 15 residues long. V was clipped by 6 bases and J by 0 bases, with 11 bases between them. Germline V gene sequence: CDR1 KGHSH, CDR2 LQKENI. The CDR3: CASSYDRTNTGELFF. CDR3 coding DNA: TGTGCCAGCTCTTACGACAGGACGAACACCGGGGAGCTGTTTTTT.

The chain employs TRBV5-1 and TRBJ2-7; 9 bases are a match to TRBD1. The CDR3 is 14 amino acids. Germline V gives CDR1 SGHRS, CDR2 YFSETQ. Losses at the gene ends were 5 bases for V and 5 bases for J; bases not matched to a gene: 8. The CDR3 nucleotides are TGCGCCAGCAGACTGGACAGGGGCATCAACGAGCAGTACTTC. Its protein is CASRLDRGINEQYF.

DNA of the CDR3: TGTGCCAGCAGCCAATGGCCGGAGACTGGAAACACCATATATTTT. Translating gives CASSQWPETGNTIYF. V usage is TRBV16 and J usage is TRBJ1-3; D is uncertain. The length of the CDR3 is 15 residues. CDR1 is KGHSY, CDR2 FQNENV, per germline. V shed 1 base and J shed 2 bases, with 9 bases lying between them. Supplemented by reference TRBV16 and TRBJ1-3, the full variable domain reads GEEVAQTPKHLVRGEGQKAKLYCAPIKGHSYVFWYQQVLKNEFKFLISFQNENVFDETGMPKERFSAKCLPNSPCSLEIQATKLEDSAVYFCASSQWPETGNTIYFGEGSWLTVV.

This rearrangement joins TRBV13 to TRBJ2-2, with 11 positions matching TRBD1. Germline V gives CDR1 PRHDT, CDR2 FYEKMQ (reference sequence). This CDR3 is built from 16 residues. J was trimmed by 7 bases and V by 5 bases; bases with no gene match: 9. CDR3 sequence: CASSDRDRGWNGELFF. The CDR3 DNA sequence: TGTGCCAGCAGCGACCGGGACAGGGGGTGGAACGGGGAGCTGTTTTTT.

The chain has TRBV29-1 and TRBJ1-1; the D gene is possibly TRBD1 (5 bases). The CDR3 covers 13 residues. Trimming took off 5 bases at V and 1 base at J, with 11 bases between the two ends. Germline V gene data show CDR1 as SQVTM and CDR2 as ANQGSEA. CDR3 region: CSVSIQGNTEAFF. CDR3 sequence (DNA): TGCAGCGTTAGTATCCAGGGGAACACTGAAGCTTTCTTT.